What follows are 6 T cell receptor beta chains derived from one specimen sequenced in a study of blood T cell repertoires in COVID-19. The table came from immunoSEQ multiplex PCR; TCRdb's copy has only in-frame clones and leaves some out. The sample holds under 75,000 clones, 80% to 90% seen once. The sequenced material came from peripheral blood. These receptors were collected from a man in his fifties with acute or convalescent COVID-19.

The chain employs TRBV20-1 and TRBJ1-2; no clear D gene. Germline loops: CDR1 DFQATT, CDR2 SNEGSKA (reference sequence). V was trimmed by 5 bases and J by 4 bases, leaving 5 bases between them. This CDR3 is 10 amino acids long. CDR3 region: CSAPIYGYTF. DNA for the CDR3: TGCAGTGCTCCTATCTATGGCTACACCTTC.

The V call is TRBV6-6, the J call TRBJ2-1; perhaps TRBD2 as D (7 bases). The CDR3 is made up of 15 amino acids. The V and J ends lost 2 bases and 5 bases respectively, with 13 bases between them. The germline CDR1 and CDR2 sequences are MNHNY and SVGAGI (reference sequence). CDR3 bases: TGTGCCAGCAGTTACATAGGGGGGGACAACAATGAGCAGTTCTTC. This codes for CASSYIGGDNNEQFF.

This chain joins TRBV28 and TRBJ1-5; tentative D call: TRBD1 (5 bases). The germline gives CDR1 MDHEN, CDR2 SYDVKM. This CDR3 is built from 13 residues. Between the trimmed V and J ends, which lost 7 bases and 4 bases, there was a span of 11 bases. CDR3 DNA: TGTGCCAGCACCGGGACTGTTAATCAGCCCCAGCATTTT. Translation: CASTGTVNQPQHF.

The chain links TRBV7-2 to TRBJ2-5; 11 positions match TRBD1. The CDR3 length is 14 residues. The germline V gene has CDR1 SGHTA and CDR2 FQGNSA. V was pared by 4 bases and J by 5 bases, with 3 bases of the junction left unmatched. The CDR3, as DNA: TGTGCCAGCAGCTGGGACAGGGGGAGCGAGACCCAGTACTTC. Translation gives CASSWDRGSETQYF.

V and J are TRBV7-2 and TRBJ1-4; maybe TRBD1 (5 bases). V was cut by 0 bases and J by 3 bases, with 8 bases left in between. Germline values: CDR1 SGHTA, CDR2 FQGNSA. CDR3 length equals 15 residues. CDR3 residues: CASSLARTPNEKLFF. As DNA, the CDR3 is TGTGCCAGCAGCTTAGCCCGGACACCTAATGAAAAACTGTTTTTT. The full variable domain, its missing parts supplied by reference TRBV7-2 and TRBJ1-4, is GAGVSQSPSNKVTEKGKDVELRCDPISGHTALYWYRQSLGQGLEFLIYFQGNSAPDKSGLPSDRFSAERTGGSVSTLTIQRTQQEDSAVYLCASSLARTPNEKLFFGSGTQLSVL.

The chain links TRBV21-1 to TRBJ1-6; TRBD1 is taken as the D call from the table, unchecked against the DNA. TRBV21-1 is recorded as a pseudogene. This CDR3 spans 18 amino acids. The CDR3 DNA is TGTGCCAGCAGCAAAGCTCCCGGGACAGGCGATTGTAATTCACCCCTCCACTTT. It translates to CASSKAPGTGDCNSPLHF.